The text below deals with one T cell receptor (beta chain). Its antigen is unknown. The data were taken from a study of cytomegalovirus exposure and HLA in healthy donors. Overall study results and limits: What a later analysis reportedly showed was that an Asian-associated ancestry cluster had fewer N-insertions than the roughly 700-donor mean. A later analysis found common viral pathogens apparently linked to several of the most significant clusters. Rare TCR sequences predominated, though certain public TCRs were found in many donors.

13 Jbeta primers and 60 Vbeta primers were used for the PCR. This table comes from immunoSEQ multiplex PCR, and its TCRdb copy is limited to in-frame clones, with some not included. The sample has around 150,000 clones; approximately 72% are singletons. Sequences were obtained from PBMCs. The TCR was taken from a female donor in good health and CMV-seronegative.

Written as DNA, the CDR3 is TGTGCCAGCACCCAGACAGGGCCAGGGCTAAGGTACGAGCAGTACTTC. It encodes CASTQTGPGLRYEQYF. The genes are TRBV28 and TRBJ2-7; TRBD1 aligns across 7 bases. Germline V gene sequence: CDR1 MDHEN, CDR2 SYDVKM. The trim removed 7 bases at V and 4 bases at J, leaving 16 bases unmatched. The CDR3 spans 16 residues.